The clone carrying this T cell receptor beta chain was found a few times. CDR1 and CDR2 (germline): SGHRS, YFSETQ. The CDR3 has 13 residues. V was pared by 2 bases and J by 4 bases, with 9 bases between. In the original processing: How many nucleated cells were present was estimated from reference gene primer amplification. Assay used: immunoSEQ multiplex PCR; TCRdb lists only in-frame clones, some missing. V and J calls and clone size are those listed in that table; D and trimming were worked out from the DNA. The table includes over 75,000 clones, 70% to 85% detected once. The data stem from a study of blood T cell repertoires in COVID-19. About the study: Samples came from the United States, Italy and Spain, spanning acute and convalescent COVID-19. From T cells, B-cell-depleted T cells, or PBMCs came the material, which was cDNA or gDNA.

The V gene is TRBV5-1, the J gene TRBJ1-1; D is unresolved. This TCR came from a man aged 65 to 85 with acute or convalescent COVID-19. Source material: peripheral blood. The CDR3 reads CASSFPTSTEAFF. The CDR3 nucleotides read TGCGCCAGCAGCTTCCCAACAAGCACTGAAGCTTTCTTT.